The 27 T cell receptor beta chains presented below share a single source sample, sequenced in a study of post-analysis software for immune sequencing data. Prepared libraries of TCR beta cDNA carried unique molecular identifiers. TCRdb re-derived calls from the PCR reads in MiXCR, one entry per CDR3 protein. The sample lists approximately 690,000 distinct CDR3 sequences, around 60% occurring once. These receptors' antigens are unknown. Broader study findings: A handful of TRBV segments appeared more often in patients than in controls, and TRBV5-6, TRBV5-1 and TRBV20-1 were among these.

What was sequenced was blood. The receptors stem from a girl aged 2-10 years with multiple sclerosis.

The V gene is TRBV7-2, the J gene TRBJ2-1; no clear D. This CDR3 comprises 14 residues. Deletions cut 0 bases from V and 4 bases from J, with 7 bases between. The germline V gene has CDR1 SGHTA and CDR2 FQGNSA. CDR3 nucleotide sequence: TGTGCCAGCAGCTTAGCGCCCCAGTACAATGAGCAGTTCTTC. Its protein product is CASSLAPQYNEQFF.

The chain couples TRBV29-1 to TRBJ2-3; perhaps TRBD2 as D (5 bases). CDR1 is SQVTM and CDR2 is ANQGSEA in the germline V gene. Trimming shortened V by 8 bases and J by 3 bases, and 24 bases separated the two germline ends. There are 16 residues in the CDR3. The DNA of the CDR3 is TGCAGCTCGAAAGGGAGACATGAGCCCCCTACAGATACGCAGTATTTT. Protein product: CSSKGRHEPPTDTQYF.

This clonotype was observed a single time. V and J are TRBV12-3 or TRBV12-4 and TRBJ2-2; TRBD1 might be the D (5 bases). The CDR3 loop spans 16 amino acids. Trimming left V 6 bases short and J 1 base short, with 15 bases between. CDR3 DNA sequence: TGTGCCAGCAGCCAAGGGGTGACTGGGAACACCGGGGAGCTGTTTTTT. It encodes CASSQGVTGNTGELFF.

The chain has TRBV29-1 and TRBJ2-5; 8 bases line up with TRBD1. Looked up from germline, CDR1 is SQVTM and CDR2 is ANQGSEA. CDR3 length equals 14 residues. J gave up 1 base and V 7 bases, and 8 bases lay outside the gene matches. The CDR3 sequence: CSALGTGAQETQYF. The DNA of the CDR3 is TGCAGCGCCTTAGGGACAGGAGCCCAAGAGACCCAGTACTTC.

The rearrangement links TRBV15 to TRBJ2-1, with D uncertain. From germline, CDR1 is LNHNV and CDR2 YYDKDF (reference sequence). V lost 5 bases and J 0 bases, leaving 5 bases between the germline ends. This CDR3 has 13 residues. The CDR3 sequence is CATSSSSYNEQFF. DNA of the CDR3: TGTGCCACCAGCTCGAGCTCCTACAATGAGCAGTTCTTC.

This clonotype was seen more than once but under ten times. V and J are TRBV5-1 and TRBJ2-3; 10 bases agree with TRBD2. After removal of 0 bases from V and 6 bases from J, the junction contained 7 bases not matched to a gene. CDR1 SGHRS and CDR2 YFSETQ come from the germline V gene. The CDR3 runs 16 residues. The CDR3 loop reads CASSLVLAGPVDTQYF. The CDR3 bases are TGCGCCAGCAGCTTGGTACTAGCGGGGCCAGTGGATACGCAGTATTTT.

This clonotype occurred a few times. The chain employs TRBV10-2 and TRBJ2-1; D not resolved. CDR3 length: 15 amino acids. The germline V gene has CDR1 WSHSY and CDR2 SAAADI. Between the trimmed V and J ends, which lost 1 base and 4 bases, there was a span of 11 bases. The CDR3 DNA is TGCGCCAGCAGTGAGTTTAGGAGTGGGTACAATGAGCAGTTCTTC. It specifies CASSEFRSGYNEQFF.

This clonotype was found a few times. This rearrangement joins TRBV6-5 to TRBJ2-7; the D gene is possibly TRBD2 (5 bases). Germline loops: CDR1 MNHEY, CDR2 SVGAGI. Between the trimmed V and J ends, which lost 6 bases and 9 bases, there was a span of 12 bases. This CDR3 region has 11 residues. The CDR3 sequence is CASSLGSGQYF. The CDR3 coding sequence is TGTGCCAGCAGCTTAGGGAGCGGGCAGTACTTC.

This clonotype has more than one count but fewer than ten. V usage is TRBV6-2 or TRBV6-3 and J usage is TRBJ2-5; 11 nucleotides line up with TRBD2. The V and J ends lost 6 bases and 2 bases, in that order; junction bases with no gene match: 5. The CDR3 is made up of 15 amino acids. The V gene's germline CDR1 is MNHEY and CDR2 SVGEGT. The CDR3 nucleotides are TGTGCCAGCAGCCATAGCGGGGGGGCTCAAGAGACCCAGTACTTC. The encoded protein is CASSHSGGAQETQYF.

As for this clonotype: At one end, the junction sequence differs from germline, possibly due to a read error. The chain recombines TRBV11-2 with TRBJ2-1; 14 bases agree with TRBD2. This CDR3 spans 17 amino acids. Germline values: CDR1 SGHAT, CDR2 FQNNGV. The CDR3 DNA reads as TGTGCCAGCAGCCTCGTAGGACTAGCGGGGGGCTACAACGAGCAGTTCTTC. Amino acid sequence: CASSLVGLAGGYNEQFF. Full variable domain (missing parts from reference TRBV11-2 and TRBJ2-1): EAGVAQSPRYKIIEKRQSVAFWCNPISGHATLYWYQQILGQGPKLLIQFQNNGVVDDSQLPKDRFSAERLKGVDSTLKIQPAKLEDSAVYLCASSLVGLAGGYNEQFFGPGTRLTVL.

The chain joins TRBV20-1 to TRBJ2-1; D might be TRBD1 or TRBD2, each matching 5 bases. This CDR3 comprises 16 residues. Germline loops: CDR1 DFQATT, CDR2 SNEGSKA (reference sequence). Trimming took off 5 bases at V and 3 bases at J, with 20 bases between the two ends. CDR3 DNA: TGCAGTGCTGCCGGGGCGCGGTCAAAGTTCTACAATGAGCAGTTCTTC. Protein product: CSAAGARSKFYNEQFF.

This clonotype has more than one count but fewer than ten. The J gene is TRBJ1-5, the V gene TRBV2; D is possibly TRBD1 (5 bases). Germline-derived CDR1 and CDR2 are SNHLY and FYNNEI. The CDR3 consists of 13 residues. Trimming left V 3 bases short and J 5 bases short, with 8 bases between. The CDR3 nucleotides read TGTGCCAGCAGTGAGGGCAGGGATCAGCCCCAGCATTTT. Translated, it gives CASSEGRDQPQHF.

V usage is TRBV29-1 and J usage is TRBJ2-7; no firm D call. The CDR3 contains 13 residues. The V gene's germline CDR1 is SQVTM and CDR2 ANQGSEA. The V end lost 5 bases, the J end lost 2 bases, and 13 bases lay between the germline ends. The CDR3 DNA follows: TGCAGCGTTCTGGGTCACCCAACCTACGAGCAGTACTTC. Amino acid sequence: CSVLGHPTYEQYF.

This clonotype has a handful of counts. The chain uses TRBV6-5 and TRBJ1-1, with D possibly being TRBD1 (6 bases). Germline loops: CDR1 MNHEY, CDR2 SVGAGI. The CDR3 is 14 amino acids. Trimming shortened V by 0 bases and J by 6 bases, and 11 bases separated the two germline ends. The CDR3 loop reads CASSYSAGAPEAFF. The CDR3 DNA reads TGTGCCAGCAGTTACTCGGCAGGGGCGCCTGAAGCTTTCTTT.

The V and J genes are TRBV4-3 and TRBJ1-6; D is unresolved. V dropped 0 bases and J dropped 10 bases, with 10 bases sitting between them. CDR1 is LGHNA, CDR2 YSLEER, per germline. CDR3 length: 14 amino acids. CDR3 sequence (DNA): TGCGCCAGCAGCCAAGATTTGGCAGACTCACCCCTCCACTTT. Residues: CASSQDLADSPLHF.

The genes are TRBV6-6 and TRBJ1-6; 10 bases match TRBD1. CDR1 and CDR2 (germline): MNHNY, SVGAGI (reference sequence). With 6 bases clipped from V and 6 bases from J, the junction kept 8 bases outside the gene matches. The CDR3 is 16 residues long. CDR3 sequence (DNA): TGTGCCAGCAGCCAAGCGACAGGGGGCGGTAATTCACCCCTCCACTTT. It specifies CASSQATGGGNSPLHF.

This chain connects TRBV20-1 to TRBJ2-2; D perhaps matches TRBD1 (6 bases). Germline CDR1 DFQATT, CDR2 SNEGSKA (reference sequence). Trimming removed 3 bases at V and 5 bases at J, with 10 bases between. This CDR3 spans 13 amino acids. CDR3 DNA: TGCAGTGCTAGTCCACAGGGTACCGGGGAGCTGTTTTTT. It codes for CSASPQGTGELFF.

The V and J genes are TRBV5-1 and TRBJ1-2; TRBD1 agrees at 9 bases. CDR3 size: 13 residues. Germline V lookup: CDR1 SGHRS, CDR2 YFSETQ. The ends lost 4 bases at V and 8 bases at J; junction bases unmatched: 6. The CDR3 is CASSMDRGSGYTF. The CDR3 DNA follows: TGCGCCAGCAGCATGGACAGGGGCAGCGGCTACACCTTC.

The chain has TRBV5-1 and TRBJ1-2; perhaps TRBD1 as D (5 bases). The V end was cut by 2 bases, the J end by 4 bases, with 9 bases between. Germline CDR1 reads SGHRS; CDR2 reads YFSETQ. The CDR3 has 13 amino acids. CDR3 region: CASSLGEFYGYTF. Here the CDR3 DNA reads TGCGCCAGCAGCTTAGGGGAATTCTATGGCTACACCTTC.

The rearrangement joins TRBV24-1 to TRBJ2-1; a weak D match, TRBD1 (6 bases). Trimming took off 11 bases at V and 2 bases at J, with 12 bases between the two ends. The CDR3 runs to 13 residues. Germline V lookup: CDR1 KGHDR, CDR2 SFDVKD. CDR3 DNA sequence: TGTGCCATAGGACAGCCCCCCTACAATGAGCAGTTCTTC. It specifies CAIGQPPYNEQFF.

The chain combines TRBV29-1 with TRBJ2-3; 9 nucleotides agree with TRBD1. With V trimmed by 3 bases and J by 4 bases, 5 bases remained unmatched. Germline V gene sequence: CDR1 SQVTM, CDR2 ANQGSEA. The CDR3 contains 14 residues. CDR3 in DNA: TGCAGCGTTGAGACGACAGGGGGGGCAGATACGCAGTATTTT. It translates to CSVETTGGADTQYF.

The chain uses TRBV2 and TRBJ2-1, with D unresolved. The V gene's germline CDR1 is SNHLY and CDR2 FYNNEI. Deletions cut 7 bases from V and 4 bases from J, with 14 bases between. The CDR3 loop spans 14 amino acids. The CDR3 sequence is CASIKQRLYNEQFF. In DNA, the CDR3 is TGTGCCAGCATTAAGCAGAGGCTTTACAATGAGCAGTTCTTC.

This clonotype came up once. This chain joins TRBV29-1 and TRBJ2-3, with D possibly being TRBD2 (6 bases). Germline CDR1 reads SQVTM; CDR2 reads ANQGSEA. Trimming left V 4 bases short and J 1 base short, with 12 bases between. The CDR3 has 14 amino acids. This chain's CDR3 is CSVGLATRTDTQYF. Here the CDR3 DNA reads TGCAGCGTTGGGCTAGCGACACGCACAGATACGCAGTATTTT.

The rearrangement joins TRBV10-3 to TRBJ1-2; TRBD1 matches at 8 bases. V lost 2 bases to trimming and J lost 8 bases; unmatched junction nucleotides: 10. The CDR3 loop spans 15 amino acids. Germline V gene data show CDR1 as ENHRY and CDR2 as SYGVKD. CDR3 bases: TGTGCCATCAGTGAGACCGGACAGGGAAAGTTGGGCTACACCTTC. As protein: CAISETGQGKLGYTF.

The rearrangement links TRBV20-1 to TRBJ2-1; 9 bases agree with TRBD1. This CDR3 region has 15 residues. V lost 4 bases, J lost 4 bases, and 8 bases stayed unmatched. CDR1 is DFQATT and CDR2 is SNEGSKA in the germline V gene (reference sequence). This chain's CDR3 is CSANLRQGGYNEQFF. The CDR3 DNA reads as TGCAGTGCTAACCTTCGACAGGGGGGTTACAATGAGCAGTTCTTC.

The chain employs TRBV29-1 and TRBJ2-5; a possible D gene is TRBD1 (5 bases). Trimming shortened V by 6 bases and J by 3 bases, and 17 bases separated the two germline ends. The CDR3 sequence is 14 residues long. Germline V gene sequence: CDR1 SQVTM, CDR2 ANQGSEA. The CDR3 bases are TGCAGCGTGATACTCGGACCGACAGAAGAGACCCAGTACTTC. Protein: CSVILGPTEETQYF.

V is TRBV5-5 and J is TRBJ1-1, with a tentative D call TRBD1 (5 bases). This CDR3 region has 16 residues. The germline V gene has CDR1 SGHKS and CDR2 YYEKEE (reference sequence). Trimming stripped 4 bases from V and 9 bases from J, with 25 bases between. The CDR3 DNA follows: TGTGCCAGCAGCGTCGGGGGAGGGACGTCCAACGTGAAAGCTTTCTTT. It encodes CASSVGGGTSNVKAFF.